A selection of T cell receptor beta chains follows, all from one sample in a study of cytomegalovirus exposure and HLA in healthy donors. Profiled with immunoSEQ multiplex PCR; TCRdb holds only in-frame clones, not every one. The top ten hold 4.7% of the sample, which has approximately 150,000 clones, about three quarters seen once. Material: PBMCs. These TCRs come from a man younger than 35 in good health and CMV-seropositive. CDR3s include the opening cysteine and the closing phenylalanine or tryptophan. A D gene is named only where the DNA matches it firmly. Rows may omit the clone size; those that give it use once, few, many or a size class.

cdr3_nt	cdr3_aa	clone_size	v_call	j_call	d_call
TGTGCCAGCAGTTTGTCGGGAGCAATGGAGGCCCTCCACTTT	CASSLSGAMEALHF	.	TRBV27	TRBJ1-6	.
TGTGCCAGCAGCTTGTGGGTTAGGGGCTATGGCTACACCTTC	CASSLWVRGYGYTF	few	TRBV5-4	TRBJ1-2	.
TGTGCCTGGAGTGACTTACTAGCGGGGGCTTACAATGAGCAGTTCTTC	CAWSDLLAGAYNEQFF	.	TRBV30	TRBJ2-1	TRBD2
TGTGCCAGCAGTGAAGTAATCGGGCAGGGGGCTGATGAGCAGTTCTTC	CASSEVIGQGADEQFF	.	TRBV6-1	TRBJ2-1	TRBD1
TGTGCCTGTCGGGGACAGGGAGCCTATGGCTACACCTTC	CACRGQGAYGYTF	.	TRBV19	TRBJ1-2	TRBD1
TGTGCCACCTCCCCGACCGGGCAGGGTTATGGTCAGCCCCAGCATTTT	CATSPTGQGYGQPQHF	.	TRBV2	TRBJ1-5	.
TGTGCCAGCAGTTACTCTGTACGGGACAATGAGCAGTTCTTC	CASSYSVRDNEQFF	.	TRBV6-6	TRBJ2-1	.
TGTGCCAGCAGTGACCAGGGTATCGGCACTGAAGCTTTCTTT	CASSDQGIGTEAFF	few	TRBV6-1	TRBJ1-1	.
TGCGCCAGCAGCTTGGACCCGGGACAGCCTAATGAAAAACTGTTTTTT	CASSLDPGQPNEKLFF	.	TRBV5-1	TRBJ1-4	TRBD1
TGCAGCGTTGATCCCTCCCCCCCAGATACGCAGTATTTT	CSVDPSPPDTQYF	.	TRBV29-1	TRBJ2-3	.
TGTGCCAGCTCACCCGGGACAGAGGTCAATGAGCAGTTCTTC	CASSPGTEVNEQFF	.	TRBV18	TRBJ2-1	TRBD1
TGTGCCAGCTCCCCTGGGACAGTAGTTGGCTACACCTTC	CASSPGTVVGYTF	once	TRBV18	TRBJ1-2	TRBD1
TGCGCCAGCAGCCAACCCGGACAGATAGATAGCTACACCTTC	CASSQPGQIDSYTF	.	TRBV5-1	TRBJ1-2	.
TGTGCCAGCAGTCTCCGAGCGGGAGGGCCAGATACGCAGTATTTT	CASSLRAGGPDTQYF	.	TRBV28	TRBJ2-3	TRBD2
TGTGCCAGCAGCTCTCCCGGCGGGGTTGGGACTGAAGCTTTCTTT	CASSSPGGVGTEAFF	.	TRBV7-9	TRBJ1-1	.
TGTGCCAGCAGCGCCCGACAGGGTTTGGGGAATTCACCCCTCCACTTT	CASSARQGLGNSPLHF	.	TRBV14	TRBJ1-6	TRBD1
TGTGCCATCAGTCGCGACAGTGATGAAAAACTGTTTTTT	CAISRDSDEKLFF	few	TRBV10-3	TRBJ1-4	.
TGTGCCAGCAGCCATACACTAGCGGGAGCGCGCAGCTACAATGAGCAGTTCTTC	CASSHTLAGARSYNEQFF	few	TRBV14	TRBJ2-1	TRBD2
TGCAGCGTGGGACAGGGGGAGGGGAACACTGAAGCTTTCTTT	CSVGQGEGNTEAFF	.	TRBV29-1	TRBJ1-1	TRBD1
TGTGCCAGCTCGCGACAGGGGGCAAGGACGGCAGATACGCAGTATTTT	CASSRQGARTADTQYF	once	TRBV18	TRBJ2-3	TRBD1
TGCAGCGCGGGGACAGGGGTAAGGATAAGCACTGAAGCTTTCTTT	CSAGTGVRISTEAFF	.	TRBV29-1	TRBJ1-1	TRBD1
TGTGCCAGCAGCCCAGGGACAGGGGGAGTGTATACTACTGAAAAACTGTTTTTT	CASSPGTGGVYTTEKLFF	.	TRBV11-2	TRBJ1-4	TRBD1
TGTGCCAGCAGCCAAGAGCCCGGGACTAGTTGGTCCTACAATGAGCAGTTCTTC	CASSQEPGTSWSYNEQFF	.	TRBV14	TRBJ2-1	TRBD2
TGTGCCAGCAAATCCGCAGGGGTGGTTTATGAAAAACTGTTTTTT	CASKSAGVVYEKLFF	.	TRBV2	TRBJ1-4	.
TGTGCCAGCAGCCAAGCGGGGGGAGATACGCAGTATTTT	CASSQAGGDTQYF	.	TRBV14	TRBJ2-3	TRBD2
TGTGCCAGCAGTTTTCCTGACAGGGTTCGGTATGGCTACACCTTC	CASSFPDRVRYGYTF	.	TRBV28	TRBJ1-2	TRBD1
TGTGCCAGCAGTTACTCGGCTCAGCCCCAGCATTTT	CASSYSAQPQHF	.	TRBV6-6	TRBJ1-5	.
TGTGCCAGCAGCTTAGGCGGGGGGTCAATAACGAACACCGGGGAGCTGTTTTTT	CASSLGGGSITNTGELFF	few	TRBV7-9	TRBJ2-2	TRBD2
TGTGCCAGCAGTGACCGGGACAGGGGCTCAGAGCCCCAGCATTTT	CASSDRDRGSEPQHF	.	TRBV2	TRBJ1-5	TRBD1
TGTGCCAGTCCAGACAGGCTGAGGGGCTTT	CASPDRLRGF	few	TRBV28	TRBJ1-5	.
TGTGCCAGCAGCGTAGCTGAGGGTTCCTATGGCTACACCTTC	CASSVAEGSYGYTF	.	TRBV9	TRBJ1-2	.
TGTGCCTGGAGTGTACTTTGGGGGGAGAACACTGAAGCTTTCTTT	CAWSVLWGENTEAFF	few	TRBV30	TRBJ1-1	.
TGTGCCAGCAGCTTAGTAACGGGGGGAGGGAATGAGCAGTTCTTC	CASSLVTGGGNEQFF	.	TRBV7-9	TRBJ2-1	TRBD2
TGTGCCAGCAGGGGACAGGGAGACACTGAAGCTTTCTTT	CASRGQGDTEAFF	.	TRBV6-6	TRBJ1-1	TRBD1
TGTGCCAGCAGTAGAGGGACAGGGGGAGGTAATGAGCAGTTCTTC	CASSRGTGGGNEQFF	.	TRBV6-5	TRBJ2-1	TRBD1
TGTGCCAGCAGAGAGTCGGGGGACTTCACTGAAGCTTTCTTT	CASRESGDFTEAFF	.	TRBV6-1	TRBJ1-1	.
TGTGCCAGCAGCGCCAGGGACAGGGGGGGGGCAGATACGCAGTATTTT	CASSARDRGGADTQYF	.	TRBV5-4	TRBJ2-3	TRBD1
TGTGCCAGCAGTGAAGGGGCAGACCACTATGGCTACACCTTC	CASSEGADHYGYTF	.	TRBV25-1	TRBJ1-2	.
TGTGCCAGCAAAAGACGGGGGGGTTCCTACAATGAGCAGTTCTTC	CASKRRGGSYNEQFF	.	TRBV28	TRBJ2-1	TRBD2
TGCGCCAGCAGCTTGGAGGGGTTGGTCACTGAAGCTTTCTTT	CASSLEGLVTEAFF	once	TRBV5-1	TRBJ1-1	.
TGTGCCAGCAGCTTAGCGGCAGATACGCAGTATTTT	CASSLAADTQYF	.	TRBV11-2	TRBJ2-3	.
TGTGCCAGCAGTTCCGCCGCAGGGACAGATACGCAGTATTTT	CASSSAAGTDTQYF	once	TRBV28	TRBJ2-3	.
TGTGCCAGCAGCGAGAGACTAGCGGGGTGGGTTGATACGCAGTATTTT	CASSERLAGWVDTQYF	few	TRBV7-2	TRBJ2-3	TRBD2
TGTGCCAGCAGTCAGGGCGGACAGGGGCGAGAGACCCAGTACTTC	CASSQGGQGRETQYF	.	TRBV28	TRBJ2-5	TRBD1
TGCGCCAGCAGCCAAGATGGCCCCAGCTCCTACAATGAGCAGTTCTTC	CASSQDGPSSYNEQFF	.	TRBV4-1	TRBJ2-1	.
TGCGCCAGCAGCCCCACCGGGGGGAGCAATCAGCCCCAGCATTTT	CASSPTGGSNQPQHF	.	TRBV5-1	TRBJ1-5	.
TGTGCCAGCAGTGTGAAGGGGGCCACCTATAATTCACCCCTCCACTTT	CASSVKGATYNSPLHF	.	TRBV2	TRBJ1-6	TRBD1
TGCGCCAGCAGCCAAGACCCGACAGTACTAAACACTGAAGCTTTCTTT	CASSQDPTVLNTEAFF	.	TRBV4-1	TRBJ1-1	.
TGTGCCAGCAGTACGGGTGGGCGGGGACAAGAGACCCAGTACTTC	CASSTGGRGQETQYF	.	TRBV28	TRBJ2-5	.
TGTGCCAGCATACAGGCAGGGGGGGAAAAACTGTTTTTT	CASIQAGGEKLFF	.	TRBV2	TRBJ1-4	TRBD1
TGTGCCAGCAGCTTGAACAGGGTCATCAATGGCTACACCTTC	CASSLNRVINGYTF	.	TRBV5-6	TRBJ1-2	.